This is a list of T cell receptor beta chains from one sample in a study of T cells in Graves' hyperthyroidism and ophthalmopathy. Via MiXCR, TCRdb re-called the multiplex PCR reads, giving one row per CDR3 protein. There are 560,000 or so distinct CDR3 sequences in the sample; about 20% occur only once, and about 50% lies in the top ten. The source material was blood. The receptors here all came from a middle-aged man with Graves' ophthalmopathy. CDR3s include the opening cysteine and the closing phenylalanine or tryptophan. A D gene is named only where the DNA matches it firmly. Clone size is shown for a subset of rows, as once, few, many or a class of expanded clone.

. TRBJ1-4 TRBV5-4 . TGTGCCAGCAGCCAGAGAGGGGTTTTAAAACTGTTTTTT CASSQRGVLKLFF
. TRBJ1-2 TRBV6-2/TRBV6-3 . TGTGCCAGCAGTTACTCGACTGGGGGCTACACCTTC CASSYSTGGYTF
many TRBJ1-1 TRBV7-3 . TGCGCCAGCAGCCTCGGACACCAGAACACTGAAGCTTTCTTT CASSLGHQNTEAFF
many TRBJ2-2 TRBV6-1 TRBD2 TGTGCCAGCCGCGAAACGGGGGGACCGAACACCGGGGAGCTGTTTTTT CASRETGGPNTGELFF
. TRBJ1-3 TRBV7-9 . TGTGCCAGCAGCGGACTGGGAACGGGCGGAAACACCATATATTTT CASSGLGTGGNTIYF
. TRBJ2-5 TRBV19 . TGTGCCAGTAGTATAGATATGACACGGGGGAAGCCCCAGTACTTC CASSIDMTRGKPQYF
. TRBJ1-3 TRBV20-1 TRBD1 TGCAGTGCTAGTTCCCGACAGGGTCTATCTGGAAACACCATATATTTT CSASSRQGLSGNTIYF
. TRBJ2-1 TRBV30 TRBD2 TGTGCTTGGCTAGCGGGATCCCTAGGGCAGTTCTTC CAWLAGSLGQFF
few TRBJ2-2 TRBV4-1 . TGCGCCAGCAGCCAAGTCAGGCTGAACACCGGGGAGCTGTTTTTT CASSQVRLNTGELFF
many TRBJ2-3 TRBV20-1 . TGCAGTGCTAGAAGCGACGGGTCGAAAGGAAATACGCAGTATTTT CSARSDGSKGNTQYF
few TRBJ1-3 TRBV6-1 . TGTGCCAGCAGCAATACAGGGAAAGGAAACACCATATATTTT CASSNTGKGNTIYF
. TRBJ2-5 TRBV18 TRBD1 TGTGCCAGCCCACCACGAGAGGGGGCCCAAGAGACCCAGTACTTC CASPPREGAQETQYF
few TRBJ2-7 TRBV10-2 TRBD2 TGCGCCAGCAGTGCGACTAGCGGCTACGAGCAGTACTTC CASSATSGYEQYF
. TRBJ2-7 TRBV2 . TGTGCCAGCAGTGAAACGGGACACTCCTACGAGCAGTACTTC CASSETGHSYEQYF
many TRBJ2-7 TRBV30 TRBD1 TGTGCCTGGGCCCCGATGTCAGGGGGACCCTACGAGCAGTACTTC CAWAPMSGGPYEQYF
many TRBJ2-5 TRBV7-8 . TGTGCCAGCAGCTTAGCTTTCGGTGGGAGGCTCCAAGAGACCCAGTACTTC CASSLAFGGRLQETQYF
few TRBJ2-1 TRBV6-5 . TGTGCCAGCAGTTACGGGGCAGCACCCAATGAGCAGTTCTTC CASSYGAAPNEQFF
. TRBJ2-7 TRBV24-1 . TGTGCCACCAGTGATAGCGTTACCTACGAGCAGTACTTC CATSDSVTYEQYF
few TRBJ2-7 TRBV7-3 . TGTGCCAGCAGCTTAACTGGGGACACCAGCCGCTACGAGCAGTACTTC CASSLTGDTSRYEQYF
few TRBJ1-2 TRBV6-5 . TGTGCCAGCAGTTATTACAGATTAACCCTCTATGGCTACACCTTC CASSYYRLTLYGYTF
many TRBJ2-1 TRBV28 TRBD1 TGTGCCAGCAGTTCCCCGGGACAGGGGAACAATGAGCAGTTCTTC CASSSPGQGNNEQFF
few TRBJ2-7 TRBV27 TRBD1 TGTGCCAGCAGTTGGACAGGGGAGTACGAGCAGTACTTC CASSWTGEYEQYF
. TRBJ2-3 TRBV5-6 . TGTGCCAGCAGCTTGGGGTCAAGCACAGATACGCAGTATTTT CASSLGSSTDTQYF
. TRBJ2-1 TRBV12-3/TRBV12-4 . TGTGCCAGCAGTTCCGGACAGACAAGCAATGAGCAGTTCTTC CASSSGQTSNEQFF
many TRBJ1-5 TRBV2 . TGTGCCAGCAGTGACAGCTATAGCAATCAGCCCCAGCATTTT CASSDSYSNQPQHF
. TRBJ1-2 TRBV28 . TGTGCCAGCAGGGTGGCCGTCTATGGCTACACCTTC CASRVAVYGYTF
many TRBJ2-5 TRBV2 TRBD2 TGTGCCAGCCCTAGTGTGGGACTAGAGACTCAAGAGACCCAGTACTTC CASPSVGLETQETQYF
few TRBJ1-4 TRBV18 TRBD1 TGTGCCAGCTCGCTTGGACAGGATGCCGGGAAACTGTTTTTT CASSLGQDAGKLFF
many TRBJ1-6 TRBV30 . TGTGCCTGGAGTGCTGGCCAAGGGATCTATAATTCACCCCTCCACTTT CAWSAGQGIYNSPLHF